A selection of T cell receptor beta chains follows, all from one sample in a study of T cells in Graves' hyperthyroidism and ophthalmopathy. TCRdb analysed the multiplex PCR reads with MiXCR anew, one entry per CDR3 protein. The data hold 300,000 to 500,000 distinct CDR3 sequences, with about 15% observed a single time. Sample: blood. The receptors were sampled from a woman aged 30 to 39 with Graves' hyperthyroidism. Both conserved end residues are part of each CDR3. Each record gives: D gene, clone size, V gene, J gene, CDR3 protein, CDR3 DNA. D genes are given only for firm matches. Clone size is stated in some rows and not others, as once, few, many or a class when expanded.

TRBD2	many	TRBV3-1	TRBJ2-1	CASSQGPSGIGNEQFF	TGTGCCAGCAGCCAAGGTCCTAGCGGGATAGGCAATGAGCAGTTCTTC
.	few	TRBV27	TRBJ2-3	CASSFRTLADTQYF	TGTGCCAGCAGTTTCCGTACGCTCGCAGATACGCAGTATTTT
TRBD2	.	TRBV5-4	TRBJ2-5	CASSFWTSWAQYF	TGTGCCAGCAGCTTTTGGACTAGCTGGGCCCAGTACTTC
.	few	TRBV27	TRBJ2-5	CASSYQGQETQYF	TGTGCCAGCAGTTATCAGGGACAAGAGACCCAGTACTTC
TRBD1	.	TRBV4-1	TRBJ1-2	CASSLQGAGYGYTF	TGCGCCAGCAGCTTACAGGGGGCAGGCTATGGCTACACCTTC
.	few	TRBV11-2	TRBJ2-2	CASSQAVPGELFF	TGTGCCAGCAGCCAAGCCGTCCCCGGGGAGCTGTTTTTT
.	many	TRBV28	TRBJ2-2	CASSLSIARATGELFF	TGTGCCAGCAGTTTAAGTATTGCGCGTGCCACCGGGGAGCTGTTTTTT
.	.	TRBV20-1	TRBJ1-6	CSAREGATGSYNSPLHF	TGCAGTGCTAGGGAGGGTGCCACCGGCTCCTATAATTCACCCCTCCACTTT
TRBD2	many	TRBV7-8	TRBJ2-1	CASSLVGLAEYNEQFF	TGTGCCAGCAGCTTAGTGGGACTAGCGGAATACAATGAGCAGTTCTTC
.	many	TRBV20-1	TRBJ1-5	CSAPEGSNQPQHF	TGCAGTGCTCCTGAAGGTAGCAATCAGCCCCAGCATTTT
.	few	TRBV19	TRBJ2-1	CASRMALGPRNEQFF	TGTGCCAGTAGAATGGCTCTAGGGCCAAGAAATGAGCAGTTCTTC
TRBD2	many	TRBV3-1	TRBJ2-4	CASSQVSGRALGLAKNIQYF	TGTGCCAGCAGCCAAGTTTCCGGGAGGGCCCTAGGATTAGCCAAAAACATTCAGTACTTC
.	many	TRBV11-3	TRBJ2-1	CASSSRGDRFNNEQFF	TGTGCCAGCAGCTCCCGGGGGGACAGGTTCAACAATGAGCAGTTCTTC
TRBD2	few	TRBV29-1	TRBJ2-5	CSVGEAGLAGATQYF	TGCAGCGTGGGGGAAGCGGGGCTAGCGGGAGCGACCCAGTACTTC
.	many	TRBV3-1	TRBJ1-2	CASSQVSNYGYTF	TGTGCCAGCAGCCAAGTTAGTAACTATGGCTACACCTTC
.	many	TRBV11-2	TRBJ1-6	CASSLARNSPLHF	TGTGCCAGCAGCTTAGCCCGAAATTCACCCCTCCACTTT
TRBD1	many	TRBV5-1	TRBJ2-7	CASSSPDRGSYEQYF	TGCGCCAGCAGTTCGCCCGACAGGGGATCCTACGAGCAGTACTTC
TRBD1	many	TRBV6-1	TRBJ2-3	CASSSDRDRGDTQYF	TGTGCCAGCAGTTCGGACAGGGACAGAGGGGATACGCAGTATTTT
.	many	TRBV18	TRBJ2-7	CASSPQTGSYEQYF	TGTGCCAGCTCACCACAAACAGGTTCCTACGAGCAGTACTTC
.	.	TRBV14	TRBJ2-2	CASSQDRIGELFF	TGTGCCAGCAGCCAAGATCGAATCGGGGAGCTGTTTTTT
.	few	TRBV29-1	TRBJ2-3	CSVEGGADTQYF	TGCAGCGTTGAGGGGGGTGCAGATACGCAGTATTTT
.	few	TRBV19	TRBJ1-5	CASSVRTANQPQHF	TGTGCCAGTAGTGTTCGGACAGCCAATCAGCCCCAGCATTTT
TRBD1	few	TRBV27	TRBJ1-4	CASSLLGQEKLFF	TGTGCCAGCAGTTTATTGGGACAGGAAAAACTGTTTTTT
TRBD1	many	TRBV12-3/TRBV12-4	TRBJ1-5	CASSFWQGDQPQHF	TGTGCCAGCAGTTTTTGGCAGGGGGACCAGCCCCAGCATTTT
TRBD2	.	TRBV5-1	TRBJ2-5	CASSNLAGGGLDQETQYF	TGCGCCAGCTCTAATCTAGCGGGAGGAGGGTTGGACCAAGAGACCCAGTACTTC
TRBD2	.	TRBV20-1	TRBJ2-5	CSARPGSGREETQYF	TGCAGTGCTAGACCTGGGAGCGGGAGGGAAGAGACCCAGTACTTC
.	.	TRBV6-1	TRBJ1-1	CASMGSRMNTEAFF	TGTGCCAGCATGGGCAGCCGGATGAACACTGAAGCTTTCTTT
TRBD2	.	TRBV19	TRBJ2-1	CAAELAGLSNEQFF	TGTGCCGCCGAACTAGCGGGTTTATCCAATGAGCAGTTCTTC
TRBD1	.	TRBV10-3	TRBJ2-2	CAMGQGLAGELFF	TGTGCCATGGGACAGGGGTTGGCCGGGGAGCTGTTTTTT
TRBD2	many	TRBV20-1	TRBJ2-7	CSAMGLAGIYEQYF	TGCAGTGCCATGGGACTAGCGGGAATCTACGAGCAGTACTTC
.	many	TRBV6-1	TRBJ2-1	CASSLTPGGFNEQFF	TGTGCCAGCAGTCTGACCCCCGGGGGCTTCAATGAGCAGTTCTTC
.	.	TRBV7-9	TRBJ2-5	CASSQAGPRGETQYF	TGTGCCAGCAGCCAAGCGGGCCCCCGGGGAGAGACCCAGTACTTC
.	.	TRBV27	TRBJ2-1	CASRGLGSSYNEQFF	TGTGCCAGCAGAGGTCTGGGGTCGTCGTACAATGAGCAGTTCTTC
TRBD1	.	TRBV20-1	TRBJ2-7	CSAAGGTYEQYF	TGCAGTGCAGCAGGGGGAACCTACGAGCAGTACTTC
.	.	TRBV20-1	TRBJ1-2	CSASEGRANYGYTF	TGCAGTGCTAGTGAGGGCAGGGCTAACTATGGCTACACCTTC
.	.	TRBV7-9	TRBJ1-1	CASSLQEGGAFF	TGTGCCAGCAGCTTACAAGAGGGGGGAGCTTTCTTT
TRBD1	.	TRBV28	TRBJ1-4	CASSFRGRSEKLFF	TGTGCCAGCAGTTTTAGGGGGCGCAGTGAAAAACTGTTTTTT
.	many	TRBV7-6	TRBJ2-3	CASSPAGTKQGTQYF	TGTGCCAGCAGCCCCGCAGGGACCAAGCAGGGTACGCAGTATTTT
.	few	TRBV2	TRBJ2-6	CASILQGSGANVLTF	TGTGCCAGCATATTACAGGGATCGGGGGCCAACGTCCTGACTTTC
.	many	TRBV7-9	TRBJ2-2	CASSPNEGNTGELFF	TGTGCCAGCAGCCCCAACGAGGGGAACACCGGGGAGCTGTTTTTT
.	many	TRBV2	TRBJ1-2	CASSLGVYGYTF	TGTGCCAGCAGCTTAGGGGTCTATGGCTACACCTTC
.	few	TRBV20-1	TRBJ1-2	CSARSGEGNYGYTF	TGCAGTGCTAGAAGCGGCGAGGGTAACTATGGCTACACCTTC
TRBD1	many	TRBV30	TRBJ2-5	CAWSGGQGIRETQYF	TGTGCCTGGAGTGGCGGACAGGGAATCCGAGAGACCCAGTACTTC
TRBD2	.	TRBV29-1	TRBJ2-1	CSVPGLAGGFLTYNEQFF	TGCAGCGTGCCGGGACTAGCGGGAGGATTTCTCACCTACAATGAGCAGTTCTTC
.	many	TRBV2	TRBJ1-1	CASRGGTSNTEAFF	TGTGCCAGCAGGGGTGGGACATCGAACACTGAAGCTTTCTTT
.	few	TRBV9	TRBJ2-2	CASSPVGFGELFF	TGTGCCAGCAGCCCCGTAGGGTTCGGGGAGCTGTTTTTT
.	few	TRBV11-2	TRBJ1-1	CASSLETGMNTEAFF	TGTGCCAGCAGCTTAGAAACCGGCATGAACACTGAAGCTTTCTTT
TRBD2	few	TRBV20-1	TRBJ2-7	CSAPMLAGGGEQYF	TGCAGTGCTCCTATGCTAGCGGGAGGGGGTGAGCAGTACTTC
.	.	TRBV5-5	TRBJ1-2	CASSLDQGPNYGYTF	TGTGCCAGCAGCTTGGACCAGGGTCCCAACTATGGCTACACCTTC
TRBD1	.	TRBV7-9	TRBJ1-2	CASGFQGGNYGYTF	TGTGCCAGCGGCTTCCAGGGGGGGAACTATGGCTACACCTTC
TRBD2	.	TRBV5-5	TRBJ2-5	CASSSGLAGSQETQYF	TGTGCCAGCAGCTCGGGACTAGCGGGGTCCCAAGAGACCCAGTACTTC
.	.	TRBV7-9	TRBJ2-3	CASSLGSRGTDTQYF	TGTGCCAGCAGCTTAGGGAGCCGTGGCACAGATACGCAGTATTTT
.	.	TRBV4-2	TRBJ1-6	CASSQDQQGVPPLHF	TGTGCCAGCAGCCAAGATCAACAGGGCGTACCACCCCTCCACTTT
.	few	TRBV5-1	TRBJ2-6	CASNQATGQAGANVLTF	TGCGCCAGCAACCAGGCCACAGGGCAGGCTGGGGCCAACGTCCTGACTTTC
.	few	TRBV18	TRBJ1-1	CASSKTVGDEAFF	TGTGCCAGCTCAAAGACCGTCGGGGATGAAGCTTTCTTT
TRBD2	many	TRBV20-1	TRBJ2-7	CSATLAGFRYEQYF	TGCAGTGCTACTCTAGCGGGATTTCGATACGAGCAGTACTTC